A selection of T cell receptor beta chains follows, all from one sample in a study of cytomegalovirus exposure and HLA in healthy donors. Data came from immunoSEQ multiplex PCR; TCRdb stores just in-frame clones and leaves some out. Recorded for this sample: roughly 120,000 clones. Sequenced material: PBMCs. The source is a man in his forties in good health and CMV-seropositive. The CDR3 runs from the conserved cysteine through the conserved F or W. D genes are given only for firm matches.

v_call	j_call	d_call	cdr3_aa	cdr3_nt
TRBV10-3	TRBJ2-5	.	CAISESVETQYF	TGTGCCATCAGTGAGTCCGTAGAGACCCAGTACTTC
TRBV9	TRBJ1-1	.	CASSVVAGPMNTEAFF	TGTGCCAGCAGCGTAGTTGCAGGCCCTATGAACACTGAAGCTTTCTTT
TRBV7-2	TRBJ1-5	TRBD1	CASSSGTVNQPQHF	TGTGCCAGCAGCTCCGGGACAGTCAATCAGCCCCAGCATTTT
TRBV19	TRBJ2-5	.	CASSILASETQYF	TGTGCCAGTAGTATACTAGCGTCCGAGACCCAGTACTTC
TRBV6-1	TRBJ2-1	TRBD2	CASTWREGVRGEQFF	TGTGCCAGCACTTGGCGGGAGGGTGTTCGGGGTGAGCAGTTCTTC
TRBV28	TRBJ2-1	TRBD2	CASSGGSWTSRDNEQFF	TGTGCCAGCAGTGGGGGGTCGTGGACTAGCCGGGACAATGAGCAGTTCTTC
TRBV7-9	TRBJ2-7	TRBD2	CASSLTGGPSYEQYF	TGTGCCAGCAGCTTAACGGGAGGCCCCTCCTACGAGCAGTACTTC
TRBV9	TRBJ2-2	TRBD2	CASSLAGLNTGELFF	TGTGCCAGCAGTCTAGCGGGGCTGAACACCGGGGAGCTGTTTTTT
TRBV19	TRBJ2-2	TRBD2	CASSSRGVAGEITGELFF	TGTGCCAGTAGTTCGCGGGGAGTAGCGGGAGAGATCACCGGGGAGCTGTTTTTT
TRBV9	TRBJ2-7	.	CASSADTRSYEQYF	TGTGCCAGCAGCGCGGACACCCGCTCCTACGAGCAGTACTTC
TRBV29-1	TRBJ2-6	.	CSVSSSGANVLTF	TGCAGCGTCTCTAGCTCTGGGGCCAACGTCCTGACTTTC
TRBV29-1	TRBJ1-1	TRBD1	CSVSWTGAAEAFF	TGCAGCGTTAGCTGGACAGGGGCTGCTGAAGCTTTCTTT
TRBV27	TRBJ2-1	TRBD2	CASSLLAGVSDEQFF	TGTGCCAGCAGTTTACTAGCGGGAGTTTCGGATGAGCAGTTCTTC
TRBV6-5	TRBJ2-1	TRBD1	CASSYGTGYYNEQFF	TGTGCCAGCAGTTACGGGACAGGATACTACAATGAGCAGTTCTTC
TRBV29-1	TRBJ2-7	TRBD2	CSAKGLAGGSYEQYF	TGCAGCGCCAAGGGACTAGCGGGAGGATCCTACGAGCAGTACTTC
TRBV2	TRBJ1-2	.	CASSTSVTDLYGYTF	TGTGCCAGCAGTACCTCCGTGACTGACTTATATGGCTACACCTTC
TRBV11-2	TRBJ1-1	.	CASSLGISGRAFF	TGTGCCAGCAGCTTAGGAATATCGGGTAGAGCTTTCTTT
TRBV6-4	TRBJ2-3	TRBD2	CASSARGLAADTQYF	TGTGCCAGCAGTGCGCGGGGACTAGCGGCAGATACGCAGTATTTT
TRBV5-4	TRBJ2-7	.	CASSSRESYEQYF	TGTGCCAGCAGCTCCCGGGAGTCCTACGAGCAGTACTTC
TRBV18	TRBJ2-7	.	CASSMGASYEQYF	TGTGCCAGCTCAATGGGGGCGTCCTACGAGCAGTACTTC
TRBV28	TRBJ1-2	TRBD1	CASSSPGQGDYGYTF	TGTGCCAGCAGTTCCCCGGGACAGGGGGATTATGGCTACACCTTC
TRBV6-6	TRBJ2-7	.	CASRNSGQPEQYF	TGTGCCAGCAGAAACTCAGGGCAACCCGAGCAGTACTTC
TRBV6-1	TRBJ2-1	TRBD2	CASSELAGSYNEQFF	TGTGCCAGCAGTGAACTAGCGGGCTCCTACAATGAGCAGTTCTTC
TRBV5-4	TRBJ2-7	.	CASSLGSTHYEQYF	TGTGCCAGCAGCTTGGGTAGTACCCACTACGAGCAGTACTTC
TRBV7-3	TRBJ2-3	.	CASSLVEDTQYF	TGTGCCAGCAGCTTAGTAGAAGATACGCAGTATTTT
TRBV4-2	TRBJ1-3	.	CASSQGPTGFSGNTIYF	TGTGCCAGCAGCCAAGGGCCTACAGGGTTCTCTGGAAACACCATATATTTT
TRBV15	TRBJ1-5	.	CATSPGQYSNQPQHF	TGTGCCACCAGCCCTGGACAGTATAGCAATCAGCCCCAGCATTTT
TRBV18	TRBJ1-1	TRBD1	CASSPLPGQGARDTEAFF	TGTGCCAGCTCACCACTCCCGGGACAGGGGGCGCGGGACACTGAAGCTTTCTTT
TRBV18	TRBJ1-1	TRBD1	CASSPRGRTEAFF	TGTGCCAGCTCACCCAGGGGGCGGACTGAAGCTTTCTTT
TRBV7-2	TRBJ1-1	.	CASSQGRGGHRTMNTEAFF	TGTGCCAGCAGCCAAGGTCGGGGAGGTCATAGGACCATGAACACTGAAGCTTTCTTT
TRBV14	TRBJ2-1	.	CASSHPIWLGRLYNEQFF	TGTGCCAGCAGCCACCCCATTTGGCTAGGGAGGCTCTACAATGAGCAGTTCTTC
TRBV6-5	TRBJ2-1	.	CASYSGSSSYNEQFF	TGTGCCAGCTATAGCGGAAGTAGCTCCTACAATGAGCAGTTCTTC
TRBV18	TRBJ1-4	.	CASSPPYSKGNNEKLFF	TGTGCCAGCTCACCACCGTACAGCAAAGGAAACAATGAAAAACTGTTTTTT
TRBV7-9	TRBJ2-5	.	CASSLALTAQETQYF	TGTGCCAGCAGCTTAGCTTTGACAGCTCAAGAGACCCAGTACTTC
TRBV2	TRBJ2-2	TRBD2	CASSRTSGTPGELFF	TGTGCCAGCAGTAGGACTAGCGGGACCCCCGGGGAGCTGTTTTTT
TRBV6-4	TRBJ2-1	TRBD1	CASSQYPGTGPDNEQFF	TGTGCCAGCAGCCAGTACCCTGGGACAGGGCCCGACAATGAGCAGTTCTTC
TRBV19	TRBJ1-2	TRBD1	CASGQGNYGYTF	TGTGCCAGCGGACAGGGGAACTATGGCTACACCTTC
TRBV7-2	TRBJ2-2	.	CASNAHSARELFF	TGTGCCAGCAACGCCCACTCCGCCCGGGAGCTGTTTTTT
TRBV6-5	TRBJ1-1	.	CASRTQGNTEAFF	TGTGCCAGCAGGACACAGGGGAACACTGAAGCTTTCTTT
TRBV11-2	TRBJ1-3	.	CASSSISQGNTIYF	TGTGCCAGCAGCTCAATCTCACAGGGAAACACCATATATTTT
TRBV29-1	TRBJ2-7	.	CSIGTPYEQYF	TGCAGCATTGGGACACCCTACGAGCAGTACTTC
TRBV13	TRBJ2-3	.	CASSRRVGKGDADTQYF	TGTGCCAGCAGCCGCCGCGTGGGGAAGGGGGACGCAGATACGCAGTATTTT
TRBV19	TRBJ2-3	TRBD2	CASSILAGGDTDTQYF	TGTGCCAGTAGTATCCTAGCGGGAGGTGATACAGATACGCAGTATTTT
TRBV18	TRBJ2-7	TRBD2	CASSPPSLAGITYEQYF	TGTGCCAGCTCACCACCGAGCCTAGCGGGGATCACCTACGAGCAGTACTTC
TRBV9	TRBJ2-2	TRBD2	CASSVRTSGNTGELFF	TGTGCCAGCAGCGTTCGGACTAGCGGGAACACCGGGGAGCTGTTTTTT
TRBV11-2	TRBJ2-1	TRBD2	CASSVGTSDYNEQFF	TGTGCCAGCAGCGTCGGGACTAGCGATTACAATGAGCAGTTCTTC
TRBV6-1	TRBJ2-7	.	CASRSGGGIYEQYF	TGTGCCAGCCGAAGTGGTGGGGGGATCTACGAGCAGTACTTC
TRBV30	TRBJ1-1	.	CAWSPTREAFF	TGTGCCTGGAGTCCCACCCGGGAGGCTTTCTTT
TRBV5-4	TRBJ1-5	.	CASSRGGVSNQPQHF	TGTGCCAGCAGCCGGGGGGGAGTGAGCAATCAGCCCCAGCATTTT
TRBV9	TRBJ1-1	TRBD1	CASSAPGQGATEAFF	TGTGCCAGCAGCGCCCCGGGACAGGGGGCCACTGAAGCTTTCTTT
TRBV6-6	TRBJ2-1	TRBD2	CASRRLAGGRYNEQFF	TGTGCCAGCAGAAGACTAGCGGGAGGCCGCTACAATGAGCAGTTCTTC
TRBV11-2	TRBJ2-7	.	CASSFPGLPYEQYF	TGTGCCAGCAGCTTCCCAGGGCTACCCTACGAGCAGTACTTC